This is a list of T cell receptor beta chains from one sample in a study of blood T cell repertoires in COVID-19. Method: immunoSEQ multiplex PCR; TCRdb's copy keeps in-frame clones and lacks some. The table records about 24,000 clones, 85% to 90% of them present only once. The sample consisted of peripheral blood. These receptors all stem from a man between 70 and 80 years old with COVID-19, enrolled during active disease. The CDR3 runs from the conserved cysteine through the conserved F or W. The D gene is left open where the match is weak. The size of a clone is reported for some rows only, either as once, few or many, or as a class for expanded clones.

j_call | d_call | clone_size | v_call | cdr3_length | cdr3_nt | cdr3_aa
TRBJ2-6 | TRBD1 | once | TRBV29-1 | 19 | TGCAGCGTACCCAGGTCCGGGACAGGGGGCCCCTCTGGGGCCAACGTCCTGACTTTC | CSVPRSGTGGPSGANVLTF
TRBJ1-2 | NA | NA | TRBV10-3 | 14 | TGTGCCATCAGTGAGTCGGACAGACCCTATGGCTACACCTTC | CAISESDRPYGYTF
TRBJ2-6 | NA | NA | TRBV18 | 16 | TGTGCCAGCTCACCGGGAACAGGGTCAGGGGCCAACGTCCTGACTTTC | CASSPGTGSGANVLTF
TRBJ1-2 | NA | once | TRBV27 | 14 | TGTGCCAGCAGTCCCCGGACGGGGGAGGATGGCTACACCTTC | CASSPRTGEDGYTF
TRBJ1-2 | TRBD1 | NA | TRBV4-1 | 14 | TGCGCCAGCAGCCAAGGGGGACAGGTCTATGGCTACACCTTC | CASSQGGQVYGYTF
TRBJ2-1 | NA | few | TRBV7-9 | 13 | TGTGCCAGCGAGGGCGACACCTACAATGAGCAGTTCTTC | CASEGDTYNEQFF
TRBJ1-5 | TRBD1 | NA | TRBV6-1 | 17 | TGTGCCAGCAGTGACCGAGGGGGCCTGCCCCGGAGTCAGCCCCAGCATTTT | CASSDRGGLPRSQPQHF
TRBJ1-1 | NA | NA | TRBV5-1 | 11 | TGCGCCAGCAGCTTGGGCCCCGAGGCTTTCTTT | CASSLGPEAFF
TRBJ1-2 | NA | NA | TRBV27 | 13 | TGTGCCAGCAGTATTAACCTTGGGGGCGGCTACACCTTC | CASSINLGGGYTF
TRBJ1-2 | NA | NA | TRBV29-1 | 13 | TGCAGCGTTGGGTCCCGACAATCTTATGGCTACACCTTC | CSVGSRQSYGYTF
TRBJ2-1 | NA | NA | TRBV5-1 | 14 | TGCGCCAGCAGCTTGGACAGCCGCTACAATGAGCAGTTCTTC | CASSLDSRYNEQFF
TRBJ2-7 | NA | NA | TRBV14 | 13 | TGTGCCAGCAGCCAAGGTAGTCCCTACGAGCAGTACTTC | CASSQGSPYEQYF
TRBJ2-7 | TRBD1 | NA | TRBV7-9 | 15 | TGTGCCAGCAGCTACACCGGGACAGGGGAGGCCGAGCAGTACTTC | CASSYTGTGEAEQYF
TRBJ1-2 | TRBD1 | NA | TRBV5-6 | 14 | TGTGCCAGCAGCCATTCAGGGGGCGGGGATGGCTACACCTTC | CASSHSGGGDGYTF
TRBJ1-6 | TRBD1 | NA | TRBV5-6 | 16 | TGTGCCAGCAGCCGACAGGGGCAGCCCTATAATTCACCCCTCCACTTT | CASSRQGQPYNSPLHF
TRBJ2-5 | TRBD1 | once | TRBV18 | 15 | TGTGCCAGCTCACGTCCCGGGACAGCTCAAGAGACCCAGTACTTC | CASSRPGTAQETQYF
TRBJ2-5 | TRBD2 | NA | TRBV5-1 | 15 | TGCGCCAGCAGCTTGGGACTAGCGCCCCAAGAGACCCAGTACTTC | CASSLGLAPQETQYF
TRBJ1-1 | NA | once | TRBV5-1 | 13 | TGCGCCAGCAGCCGGGTTCCTGACACTGAAGCTTTCTTT | CASSRVPDTEAFF
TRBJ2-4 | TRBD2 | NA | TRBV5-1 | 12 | TGCGCCAGCAGCACCTCTGGGCGGGGGAAGTACTTC | CASSTSGRGKYF
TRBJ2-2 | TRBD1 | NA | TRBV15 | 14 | TGTGCCACCAGCGGACAGGGTGGGACCGGGGAGCTGTTTTTT | CATSGQGGTGELFF
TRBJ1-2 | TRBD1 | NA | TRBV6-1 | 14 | TGTGCCAGCAGTGAAGGGGACAGATACTATGGCTACACCTTC | CASSEGDRYYGYTF
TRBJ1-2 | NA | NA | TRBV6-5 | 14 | TGTGCCAGCAGTTACTCGAGCCGGGGCTATGGCTACACCTTC | CASSYSSRGYGYTF
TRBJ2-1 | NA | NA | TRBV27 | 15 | TGTGCCAGCAGTCCCTCCAGGGGCTCCTACAATGAGCAGTTCTTC | CASSPSRGSYNEQFF
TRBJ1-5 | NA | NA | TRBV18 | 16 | TGTGCCAGCTCCCAAACCGCGTTGTTTAGCAATCAGCCCCAGCATTTT | CASSQTALFSNQPQHF
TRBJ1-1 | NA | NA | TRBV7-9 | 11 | TGTGCCAGCAGCTTAGCGACAGAAGCTTTCTTT | CASSLATEAFF
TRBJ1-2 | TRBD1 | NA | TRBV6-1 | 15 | TGTGCCAGCAGTGAAAGGGGACAGGGGTCGGAAGGCTACACCTTC | CASSERGQGSEGYTF
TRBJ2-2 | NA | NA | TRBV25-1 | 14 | TGTGCCAGCAGTGATGGAGTCGGGACCGGGGAGCTGTTTTTT | CASSDGVGTGELFF
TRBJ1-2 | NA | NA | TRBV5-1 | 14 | TGCGCCAGCAGCGGTGACAGGAGCGGCTATGGCTACACCTTC | CASSGDRSGYGYTF
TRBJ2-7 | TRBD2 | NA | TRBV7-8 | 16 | TGTGCCAGCAGCTCTTTCCTGGCGGGGGGAGCTTACGAGCAGTACTTC | CASSSFLAGGAYEQYF
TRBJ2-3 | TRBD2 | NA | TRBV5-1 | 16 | TGCGCCAGCAGCTTCGAGCGACTAGCGGGGACAGATACGCAGTATTTT | CASSFERLAGTDTQYF
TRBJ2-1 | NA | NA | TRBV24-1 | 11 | TGTGCCACCAGTGATTCATATGAGCAGTTCTTC | CATSDSYEQFF
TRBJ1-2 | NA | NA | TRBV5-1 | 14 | TGCGCCAGCAGCTTGGTGGGAGCTATCTATGGCTACACCTTC | CASSLVGAIYGYTF
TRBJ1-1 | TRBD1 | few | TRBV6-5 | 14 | TGTGCCAGCAGCCCGACAGGGGCGAACACTGAAGCTTTCTTT | CASSPTGANTEAFF
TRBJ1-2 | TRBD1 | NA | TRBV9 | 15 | TGTGCCAGCAGCGTAGAGGGGACAGCCGTCTATGGCTACACCTTC | CASSVEGTAVYGYTF
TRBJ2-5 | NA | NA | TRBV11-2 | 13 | TGTGCCAGCAGCCCCCGGTCCATTGAGACCCAGTACTTC | CASSPRSIETQYF
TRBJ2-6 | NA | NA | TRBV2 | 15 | TGTGCCAGCAGTGCCCGCACGAGGGGGGCCAACGTCCTGACTTTC | CASSARTRGANVLTF
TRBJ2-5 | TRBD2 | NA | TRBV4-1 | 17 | TGCGCCAGCAGCCTGGCTAGCGGGGGGGCCTCAAAGGAGACCCAGTACTTC | CASSLASGGASKETQYF
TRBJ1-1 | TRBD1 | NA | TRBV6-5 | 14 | TGTGCCAGCAGGGGACAGGGAATGAACACTGAAGCTTTCTTT | CASRGQGMNTEAFF
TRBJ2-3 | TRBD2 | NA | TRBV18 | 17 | TGTGCCAGCTCACCGACTAGCGGGAGGCGTAGCACAGATACGCAGTATTTT | CASSPTSGRRSTDTQYF
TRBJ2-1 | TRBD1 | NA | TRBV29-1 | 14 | TGCAGCGAAATTGGGACAGGGGGCTACAATGAGCAGTTCTTC | CSEIGTGGYNEQFF